This T cell receptor (beta chain) was captured in a study of T cells after yellow fever vaccination. Whole-study results and caveats: The bulk population could contribute abundant contaminating clonotypes to FACS-sorted repertoires. A faster peak, day 5 versus 15, was reached by the weaker secondary response.

The V end lost 2 bases, the J end lost 7 bases, and 16 bases lay between the germline ends. The CDR3 consists of 14 residues. Germline loops: CDR1 SGHRS, CDR2 YFSETQ. Synthesis of TCR cDNA relied on 5'RACE template switching, which attached a universal primer site and UMIs. TCRdb used MiXCR to reprocess the 5' RACE reads, holding one entry per CDR3 protein. The sample records 300,000 or so distinct CDR3 sequences, around 13% being singletons. As regards this clonotype: The antigen is unknown.

The sequences come from CD4+ T cells sorted from PBMCs, collected 45 days after the yellow fever booster vaccination. This chain connects TRBV5-1 to TRBJ2-7, with D perhaps matching TRBD1 (6 bases). This receptor was taken from a man aged 30 to 39 who received the YFV17D yellow fever vaccine. The CDR3 DNA reads TGCGCCAGCAGCTTAGGGCAGGGGTCGGGGGAGCAGTACTTC. Its translation is CASSLGQGSGEQYF.